This entry describes one TCR beta chain. Per the authors' pipeline: By means of reference gene primer amplification, nucleated cell counts were estimated. Data came from immunoSEQ multiplex PCR; TCRdb stores just in-frame clones and leaves some out. Clonal size and the V and J genes are those of that table, whereas D and trimming came from the DNA. The sample yields 150,000 to 200,000 clones, approximately 91% seen once. Germline V CDR1 and CDR2: MNHNY, SVGAGI (reference sequence). The V gene lost 5 bases and the J gene lost 1 base, with 21 bases spanning the gap. The CDR3 covers 17 residues. This record belongs to a study of blood T cell repertoires in COVID-19. Study details: The study drew acute and convalescent COVID-19 samples from the United States, Italy and Spain. Sources were T cells, B-cell-depleted T cells, or PBMCs; the material itself was cDNA or gDNA.

The Seattle patients, enrolled during active infection, were followed longitudinally. The J gene is TRBJ2-7, the V gene TRBV6-6; maybe TRBD2 (6 bases). Sequencing was performed on peripheral blood. The origin of this receptor is a man aged 18 to 29 with COVID-19, enrolled during active disease. The CDR3 DNA is TGTGCCAGCAGTCTCGCTCAGGGAGGCTATAGGTCCTACGAGCAGTACTTC. This sequence encodes CASSLAQGGYRSYEQYF.